One sample yielded the 24 T cell receptor beta chains listed below, sequenced in a study of blood T cells in healthy people across ages. A J-beta primer mix and a sample-barcoded 5' primer were used in a second PCR of roughly 6 to 11 cycles. MiXCR, run by TCRdb on the 5' RACE reads, gives a single entry per CDR3 protein. The sample lists around 500,000 distinct CDR3 sequences, about 27% seen once, with 3% to 4% in the top ten. The same specimen was also included in a second study, on T cells of mothers and their children.

The sample was blood. Source of these receptors: a boy between 2 and 10 years old in good health.

CDR3 in amino acids: CSAAIVRETQYF. The CDR3 DNA reads as TGCAGTGCTGCTATTGTTCGCGAGACCCAGTACTTC. The rearrangement links TRBV20-1 to TRBJ2-1, with no clear D. The J call is in doubt because the DNA end fits TRBJ2-5 better. CDR1 is DFQATT and CDR2 is SNEGSKA in the germline V gene (reference sequence). This CDR3 has 12 residues.

This clonotype was recorded a few times. The rearrangement joins TRBV7-9 to TRBJ2-2; the D gene is possibly TRBD2 (6 bases). The CDR3 consists of 13 residues. From germline, CDR1 is SEHNR and CDR2 FQNEAQ (reference sequence). V was shortened by 6 bases and J by 1 base, with 6 bases between the two germline ends. This CDR3 is CASREGNTGELFF. CDR3 coding DNA: TGTGCCAGCAGGGAGGGGAACACCGGGGAGCTGTTTTTT.

This clonotype showed up just a few times. The J gene is TRBJ2-5, the V gene TRBV10-3; D not certain. The CDR3 has 14 amino acids. V gave up 2 bases and J gave up 1 base, with 8 bases separating them. CDR1 and CDR2 (germline): ENHRY, SYGVKD. The CDR3 DNA follows: TGTGCCATCAGTGAGGGCGGCGGCCAAGAGACCCAGTACTTC. Protein sequence: CAISEGGGQETQYF.

This chain joins TRBV6-5 and TRBJ2-5; 13 positions match TRBD2. With the DNA end fitting TRBJ2-1 better, the J assignment may be wrong. The CDR3 contains 14 residues. CDR1 is MNHEY and CDR2 is SVGAGI in the germline V gene. The CDR3 sequence: CASSWTSGSSEQFF. In DNA, the CDR3 is TGTGCCAGCAGCTGGACTAGCGGGAGTTCTGAGCAGTTCTTC.

This clonotype was seen a few times. The rearrangement uses TRBV12-3 or TRBV12-4 and TRBJ2-7; TRBD2 matches 7 bases. J lost 6 bases, V lost 2 bases, and 10 bases had no gene match. CDR3 length: 15 amino acids. The DNA for the CDR3 is TGTGCCAGCAGTTTAAGTGCTAGCGGAGGAGGCGAGCAGTACTTC. Translated: CASSLSASGGGEQYF.

This chain links TRBV29-1 with TRBJ2-2; possible D gene TRBD1, 5 bases. This CDR3 spans 12 amino acids. The germline V gene encodes CDR1 SQVTM and CDR2 ANQGSEA. V gave up 8 bases and J gave up 4 bases, with 11 bases separating them. The CDR3 DNA reads as TGCAGCTTTCGACAGAGCACCGGGGAGCTGTTTTTT. Residues: CSFRQSTGELFF.

The chain links TRBV27 to TRBJ1-5; D possibly corresponds to TRBD1 (5 bases). From germline, CDR1 is MNHEY and CDR2 SMNVEV (reference sequence). This CDR3 is 13 amino acids long. V dropped 3 bases and J dropped 6 bases, with 9 bases sitting between them. The CDR3 nucleotides are TGTGCCAGCAGTTTCCAGGGTTTTCAGCCCCAGCATTTT. Encoded protein: CASSFQGFQPQHF.

The chain has TRBV9 and TRBJ2-4; 9 bases fit TRBD2. CDR3 size: 16 residues. V gave up 4 bases and J gave up 1 base; unmatched junction bases: 6. Germline CDR1 SGDLS, CDR2 YYNGEE. CDR3 bases: TGTGCCAGCAGCCCGCGGGGGGGCGACGCCAAAAACATTCAGTACTTC. This gives the protein CASSPRGGDAKNIQYF.

The chain uses TRBV11-2 and TRBJ2-4, with TRBD2 as a possible D gene (6 bases). This CDR3 is built from 17 residues. The germline V and J ends were trimmed by 6 bases and 0 bases, with 18 bases remaining between them. Germline CDR1 and CDR2: SGHAT and FQNNGV. The CDR3 nucleotides are TGTGCCAGCAGTCGTAGTTCGGGGACTTCAGCCAAAAACATTCAGTACTTC. Encoded protein: CASSRSSGTSAKNIQYF.

The chain uses TRBV7-9 and TRBJ2-1; tentatively, D is TRBD2 (6 bases). The CDR3 runs to 16 residues. CDR1 is SEHNR, CDR2 FQNEAQ, per germline (reference sequence). The V end was cut by 0 bases, the J end by 7 bases, with 16 bases between. In DNA, the CDR3 is TGTGCCAGCAGCTTAGCGGTGGCTAGCGAGGGGAATGAGCAGTTCTTC. It codes for CASSLAVASEGNEQFF.

This clonotype was seen ten or more times. The CDR3 protein is CASSQDGTGELFF. In DNA form, the CDR3 reads TGCGCCAGCAGCCAAGATGGAACCGGGGAGCTGTTTTTT. V usage is TRBV4-3 and J usage is TRBJ2-2; no firm D call. The germline V gene encodes CDR1 LGHNA and CDR2 YSLEER. The CDR3 has 13 amino acids. V gave up 0 bases and J gave up 5 bases, with 4 bases separating them.

A few counts support this clonotype. This sequence joins TRBV6-6 and TRBJ1-2, with TRBD1 identical over 9 bases. V dropped 0 bases and J dropped 5; count of bases not matched to a gene: 4. Germline-derived CDR1 and CDR2 are MNHNY and SVGAGI (reference sequence). This CDR3 spans 15 amino acids. CDR3 residues: CASSYSMDRGYGYTF. The CDR3 nucleotides read TGTGCCAGCAGTTACTCGATGGACAGGGGATATGGCTACACCTTC.

The genes are TRBV6-1 and TRBJ1-1; D remains ambiguous. This CDR3 has 13 residues. V lost 9 bases and J 5 bases, leaving 16 bases between the germline ends. Looked up from germline, CDR1 is MNHNS and CDR2 is SASEGT. The CDR3 coding sequence is TGTGCCAGTGGAGGAGGGAGTGCTACTGAAGCTTTCTTT. Protein sequence: CASGGGSATEAFF.

V is TRBV29-1 and J is TRBJ2-7; 9 bases are shared with TRBD1. CDR1 and CDR2 (germline): SQVTM, ANQGSEA. The CDR3 is made up of 13 amino acids. Trimming at V came to 4 bases and at J to 2 bases, leaving 3 bases not matched to a gene. CDR3 coding DNA: TGCAGCGTTGTGACAGGGGGAGCCTACGAGCAGTACTTC. Its translation: CSVVTGGAYEQYF.

This clonotype showed up many times. The chain joins TRBV29-1 to TRBJ2-2, with 9 bases aligning to TRBD2. V was clipped by 1 base and J by 5 bases; unmatched bases: 5. Germline CDR1 and CDR2: SQVTM and ANQGSEA. The CDR3 is made up of 15 amino acids. Here the CDR3 reads CSVEGGRARTGELFF. The CDR3 DNA sequence: TGCAGCGTTGAAGGCGGGAGGGCCCGGACCGGGGAGCTGTTTTTT.

The CDR3 DNA sequence: TGTGCCAGCAGTTATGTAGCATCCGGGGAGCTGTTTTTT. It specifies CASSYVASGELFF. J is TRBJ2-2 and V is TRBV6-5, with D unclear. The CDR3 is made up of 13 amino acids. The ends were cut back, 3 bases at V and 6 bases at J, with 8 bases in the middle. Germline CDR1 and CDR2: MNHEY and SVGAGI.

In DNA, the CDR3 is TGTGCCAGCTTGGGAGGGGCCAAAGAGACCCAGTACTTC. Its protein is CASLGGAKETQYF. The chain combines TRBV7-9 with TRBJ2-5, with 7 bases identical to TRBD2. CDR3 size: 13 residues. CDR1 and CDR2 (germline): SEHNR, FQNEAQ (reference sequence). The ends lost 8 bases at V and 3 bases at J; junction bases unmatched: 6.

Concerning this clonotype itself: A junction end diverges from the germline sequence, so it may reflect a read error. The chain uses TRBV7-9 and TRBJ2-3; the match to TRBD2 covers 8 bases. The CDR3 loop spans 16 amino acids. In germline, CDR1 is SEHNR, CDR2 FQNEAQ (reference sequence). CDR3 nucleotides: TGTGTCAGCAGCCCCGGCGGCGGGGGGACCACAGATACGCAGTATTTT. Its translation: CVSSPGGGGTTDTQYF.

The rearrangement uses TRBV7-9 and TRBJ1-1; TRBD1 matches at 9 bases. The CDR3 is made up of 15 amino acids. Germline V gene lookup returns CDR1 SEHNR and CDR2 FQNEAQ (reference sequence). The J segment lost 3 bases and the V segment lost 3 bases, leaving 5 bases of the junction unmatched. The CDR3 DNA reads as TGTGCCAGCAGCTTCGGACAGGGGTGGGACACTGAAGCTTTCTTT. It codes for CASSFGQGWDTEAFF.

This clonotype was counted at least ten times. The chain has TRBV6-1 and TRBJ1-2; 7 nucleotides match TRBD1. The CDR3 is 13 residues long. V dropped 3 bases and J dropped 7; count of bases not matched to a gene: 5. CDR1 is MNHNS, CDR2 SASEGT, per germline. CDR3 protein: CASSEGDSLGYTF. The CDR3 DNA sequence: TGTGCCAGCAGTGAGGGGGACAGTCTTGGCTACACCTTC.

V and J are TRBV12-5 and TRBJ1-2; D is undetermined. The CDR3 contains 14 residues. Germline assignment: CDR1 LGHNT and CDR2 FRNRAP. Between the trimmed V and J ends, which lost 1 base and 6 bases, there was a span of 12 bases. The CDR3 spells CASGLAVTGDGYTF. The CDR3 bases are TGTGCTAGTGGTTTGGCGGTAACGGGAGATGGCTACACCTTC.

This clonotype was seen a few times. The chain combines TRBV30 with TRBJ1-2; unclear D gene. V was cut by 4 bases and J by 4 bases, with 13 bases left in between. CDR3 length: 13 amino acids. Germline assignment: CDR1 GTSNPN and CDR2 SVGIG (reference sequence). CDR3 sequence reads: CAWILDQTYGYTF. In nucleotides, the CDR3 is TGTGCCTGGATTTTGGACCAGACCTATGGCTACACCTTC.

J is TRBJ2-2 and V is TRBV2; D is ambiguous. The CDR3 contains 13 residues. The V gene lost 8 bases and the J gene lost 2 bases, with 9 bases spanning the gap. Germline CDR1 and CDR2: SNHLY and FYNNEI. In nucleotides, the CDR3 is TGTGCCAGCGGAGAGCTTAACACCGGGGAGCTGTTTTTT. Its translation is CASGELNTGELFF.

The genes are TRBV3-1 and TRBJ1-2; D not resolved. V shed 2 bases and J shed 6 bases, with 4 bases lying between them. The CDR3 is 11 amino acids. Germline CDR1 reads LGHDT; CDR2 reads YNNKEL (reference sequence). The CDR3 loop is CASSQTDGYTF. In DNA form, the CDR3 reads TGTGCCAGCAGCCAAACCGATGGCTACACCTTC. The variable domain in full, with the rest retrieved from reference TRBV3-1 and TRBJ1-2, is DTAVSQTPKYLVTQMGNDKSIKCEQNLGHDTMYWYKQDSKKFLKIMFSYNNKELIINETVPNRFSPKSPDKAHLNLHINSLELGDSAVYFCASSQTDGYTFGSGTRLTVV.